This TCR beta chain is from a study of beta chain features in type 1 diabetes. Whole-study findings and limits: Type 1 diabetes patients had moderately but significantly shorter TCRB CDR3s in all four CD4+ subsets.

This clone was counted a single time. Its antigen is not known. Reverse transcription of all isolated RNA meant that expressed TCRB transcripts were sequenced. Profiled with immunoSEQ multiplex PCR; TCRdb holds only in-frame clones, not every one. The table records 25,000 to 30,000 clones, less than 75% of them present only once. V lost 10 bases to trimming and J lost 1 base, with 22 bases between them. Germline V CDR1 and CDR2: LNHDA, SQIVND (reference sequence). The CDR3 has 16 residues. The specimen sequenced was Tregs from blood. The sequence derives from a woman aged 25 to 39 with type 1 diabetes. This rearrangement joins TRBV19 to TRBJ1-2; perhaps TRBD1 as D (5 bases). In nucleotides, the CDR3 is TGTGCCACCATGGGACTCACCACCCCGCTTAACTATGGCTACACCTTC. It yields the protein CATMGLTTPLNYGYTF.